A selection of T cell receptor beta chains follows, all from one sample in a study of blood T cell repertoires in COVID-19. Produced via immunoSEQ multiplex PCR; TCRdb's table is partial and in-frame only. This table has about 59,000 clones, around 79% appearing once. The sample consisted of peripheral blood. The source of these receptors is a human donor in a cohort sampled during active COVID-19. Each CDR3 is given with its conserved first and last residue. A D gene is named only where the DNA matches it firmly. Rows may omit the clone size; those that give it use once, few, many or a size class.

clone size	V gene	D gene	J gene	CDR3 protein	CDR3 DNA
.	TRBV2	.	TRBJ1-1	CASNRDMDTEAFF	TGTGCCAGCAATCGTGACATGGACACTGAAGCTTTCTTT
.	TRBV18	TRBD1	TRBJ2-7	CASSDRTGAYEQYF	TGTGCCAGCTCAGATAGGACAGGGGCATACGAGCAGTACTTC
.	TRBV7-9	TRBD2	TRBJ2-7	CASSLVERGRGYEQYF	TGTGCCAGCAGCTTAGTTGAGCGGGGGCGAGGCTACGAGCAGTACTTC
.	TRBV21-1	.	TRBJ1-1	CASSQTPGDEAFF	TGTGCCAGCAGCCAGACCCCAGGGGATGAAGCTTTCTTT
.	TRBV5-8	.	TRBJ2-1	CASSRGTVPQWGYNEQFF	TGTGCCAGCAGCCGGGGGACAGTTCCTCAATGGGGGTACAATGAGCAGTTCTTC
.	TRBV7-2	.	TRBJ2-7	CASSNGRGAYEQYF	TGTGCCAGCAGTAACGGCAGGGGAGCCTACGAGCAGTACTTC
.	TRBV24-1	.	TRBJ2-1	CATSDRSSYNEQFF	TGTGCCACCAGTGACCGGAGCTCCTACAATGAGCAGTTCTTC
.	TRBV7-9	.	TRBJ2-6	CASITESGRGNSGANVLTF	TGTGCCAGCATCACGGAATCCGGACGGGGAAACTCTGGGGCCAACGTCCTGACTTTC
.	TRBV3-1/TRBV3-2	TRBD1	TRBJ1-2	CASSSEGARGYTF	TGTGCCAGCAGCTCTGAGGGGGCGCGAGGCTACACCTTC
.	TRBV7-9	TRBD2	TRBJ2-3	CASRTTSGRTPFTDTQYF	TGTGCCAGCAGAACGACTAGCGGGAGGACCCCCTTCACAGATACGCAGTATTTT
once	TRBV9	TRBD2	TRBJ2-2	CASSVVAGGMTGELFF	TGTGCCAGCAGCGTAGTTGCGGGGGGCATGACCGGGGAGCTGTTTTTT
.	TRBV7-2	TRBD2	TRBJ2-1	CASSRVAGEYVEQFF	TGTGCCAGCAGCCGGGTAGCGGGAGAGTATGTTGAGCAGTTCTTC
.	TRBV29-1	TRBD2	TRBJ2-1	CSVEGFSGVKSYNEQFF	TGCAGCGTTGAAGGGTTTAGCGGGGTCAAATCCTACAATGAGCAGTTCTTC
.	TRBV11-2	.	TRBJ2-3	CASSLASPSTDTQYF	TGTGCCAGCAGCTTAGCGTCCCCTAGCACAGATACGCAGTATTTT
.	TRBV19	TRBD1	TRBJ2-3	CASSPRQDRGYSDTQYF	TGTGCCAGTAGTCCCCGTCAAGACAGGGGGTACTCAGATACGCAGTATTTT
.	TRBV11-3	TRBD2	TRBJ2-3	CASSPRGTSGSADTQYF	TGTGCCAGCAGCCCCCGGGGCACTAGCGGGAGTGCAGATACGCAGTATTTT
.	TRBV28	.	TRBJ2-1	CASSPGHILYNEQFF	TGTGCCAGCAGTCCGGGACACATACTCTACAATGAGCAGTTCTTC
.	TRBV24-1	.	TRBJ2-2	CATSESGQPQNTGELFF	TGTGCCACCAGTGAATCCGGACAGCCCCAGAACACCGGGGAGCTGTTTTTT
.	TRBV2	TRBD1	TRBJ2-7	CASSEGTGWSYEQYF	TGTGCCAGCAGTGAGGGGACAGGGTGGTCCTACGAGCAGTACTTC
.	TRBV27	.	TRBJ2-5	CASSSLSGALQETQYF	TGTGCCAGCAGCTCATTAAGTGGGGCCCTCCAAGAGACCCAGTACTTC
.	TRBV18	.	TRBJ2-3	CASSPGLSDTQYF	TGTGCCAGCTCACCGGGACTTTCAGATACGCAGTATTTT
.	TRBV9	.	TRBJ2-2	CASSVAGANTGELFF	TGTGCCAGCAGCGTAGCAGGGGCGAACACCGGGGAGCTGTTTTTT
.	TRBV11-1	.	TRBJ1-2	CASSLAGGYGYTF	TGTGCCAGCAGCTTAGCAGGGGGTTATGGCTACACCTTC
.	TRBV2	TRBD1	TRBJ1-2	CASSDGFPLVTGLLYGYTF	TGTGCCAGCAGTGATGGCTTTCCCCTCGTGACAGGGTTACTCTATGGCTACACCTTC
once	TRBV15	.	TRBJ1-1	CATSRGEGYTEAFF	TGTGCCACCAGCCGGGGGGAGGGGTACACTGAAGCTTTCTTT
few	TRBV5-6	.	TRBJ1-5	CASSFGGVSNQPQHF	TGTGCCAGCAGCTTTGGGGGCGTTAGCAATCAGCCCCAGCATTTT
.	TRBV28	TRBD1	TRBJ1-5	CASSFTGDGQPQHF	TGTGCCAGCAGTTTCACAGGGGATGGACAGCCCCAGCATTTT
.	TRBV18	.	TRBJ1-1	CASSPFPSEGVF	TGTGCCAGCTCACCATTCCCCTCTGAGGGGGTCTTT
few	TRBV28	.	TRBJ1-1	CASASRWEAFF	TGTGCCAGCGCTTCTAGGTGGGAAGCTTTCTTT
.	TRBV6-2/TRBV6-3	TRBD2	TRBJ2-7	CASSTASGTYEQYF	TGTGCCAGCAGTACCGCTAGCGGGACATACGAGCAGTACTTC
.	TRBV5-4	TRBD2	TRBJ2-5	CASSLGLAGNQETQYF	TGTGCCAGCAGCTTGGGACTAGCGGGGAATCAAGAGACCCAGTACTTC
.	TRBV6-2/TRBV6-3	.	TRBJ1-2	CASSAVGYGDFNGYTF	TGTGCCAGCAGCGCGGTCGGATACGGGGACTTCAATGGCTACACCTTC
.	TRBV20-1	.	TRBJ1-1	CSASPIPGSAHEAFF	TGCAGTGCTAGTCCTATTCCGGGATCCGCTCATGAAGCTTTCTTT
.	TRBV10-1	TRBD2	TRBJ2-7	CASSESGLAGNYEQYF	TGCGCCAGCAGTGAGTCGGGCCTAGCGGGGAACTACGAGCAGTACTTC
once	TRBV4-2	.	TRBJ2-1	CASSPRRLGDNEQFF	TGTGCCAGCAGCCCTCGCAGACTAGGAGACAATGAGCAGTTCTTC
.	TRBV5-4	TRBD1	TRBJ2-3	CASSQPGTASTDTQYF	TGTGCCAGCAGCCAACCCGGGACAGCCAGCACAGATACGCAGTATTTT
.	TRBV29-1	.	TRBJ2-5	CSVAGPLIQETQYF	TGCAGCGTCGCGGGACCCCTGATCCAAGAGACCCAGTACTTC
.	TRBV6-2/TRBV6-3	.	TRBJ2-1	CASSHREYNEQFF	TGTGCCAGCAGTCATAGGGAGTACAATGAGCAGTTCTTC
few	TRBV7-9	.	TRBJ1-6	CASSPVISRAPLHF	TGTGCCAGCAGCCCTGTGATTAGTCGGGCACCCCTCCACTTT
.	TRBV5-3	.	TRBJ2-6	CAAQRWGEANVLTF	TGTGCCGCTCAACGTTGGGGGGAGGCCAACGTCCTGACTTTC